What follows are 21 T cell receptor beta chains derived from one specimen sequenced in a study of blood T cell repertoires in COVID-19. Assay: immunoSEQ multiplex PCR; the TCRdb copy retains only in-frame clones and omits some. The sample lists fewer than 250,000 clones; roughly four fifths were seen once. The material sequenced was peripheral blood. All receptors derive from a woman aged 70-85 years with acute or convalescent COVID-19.

The chain carries TRBV19 and TRBJ1-4; maybe TRBD1 (6 bases). The V end lost 6 bases, the J end lost 6 bases, and 17 bases lay between the germline ends. CDR3 length: 15 residues. The germline gives CDR1 LNHDA, CDR2 SQIVND (reference sequence). The CDR3: CASSRTGLYDEKLFF. The CDR3 DNA follows: TGTGCCAGTAGCAGAACAGGGCTATATGATGAAAAACTGTTTTTT.

The V and J genes are TRBV19 and TRBJ1-2, with TRBD1 identical over 9 bases. With V trimmed by 7 bases and J by 7 bases, 7 bases remained unmatched. Germline lookup yields CDR1 LNHDA and CDR2 SQIVND (reference sequence). The CDR3 is made up of 13 amino acids. CDR3 loop: CASTLGQGAGYTF. CDR3 sequence (DNA): TGTGCCAGTACCCTGGGACAGGGCGCTGGCTACACCTTC.

V and J are TRBV2 and TRBJ1-5, with D perhaps TRBD1 (5 bases). Trimming removed 6 bases from V and 7 bases from J, with 16 bases in between. Germline values: CDR1 SNHLY, CDR2 FYNNEI. This CDR3 contains 14 residues. The CDR3 coding sequence is TGTGCCAGCAGCGCCTCGGGGAGGGGCCAGCCCCAGCATTTT. This codes for CASSASGRGQPQHF. Using reference TRBV2 and TRBJ1-5 for the parts outside the CDR3, the full variable domain is EPEVTQTPSHQVTQMGQEVILRCVPISNHLYFYWYRQILGQKVEFLVSFYNNEISEKSEIFDDQFSVERPDGSNFTLKIRSTKLEDSAMYFCASSASGRGQPQHFGDGTRLSIL.

This rearrangement joins TRBV27 to TRBJ1-6; D unresolved. CDR1 is MNHEY and CDR2 is SMNVEV in the germline V gene (reference sequence). The CDR3 totals 13 residues. Deletions cut 1 base from V and 8 bases from J, with 6 bases between. CDR3 amino acids: CASSLYLDSPLHF. For the CDR3, the DNA is TGTGCCAGCAGTTTATATCTTGATTCACCCCTCCACTTT.

The gene calls are TRBV11-1 and TRBJ1-1; D gene ambiguous. The CDR3 totals 15 residues. Germline CDR1 SGHAT, CDR2 FQDESV (reference sequence). Trimming pared 1 base from V and 0 bases from J, leaving 9 bases between. CDR3 nucleotides: TGTGCCAGCAGCTTAGTCTCCCCCGTGAACACTGAAGCTTTCTTT. Amino acid sequence: CASSLVSPVNTEAFF.

The rearrangement joins TRBV12-3 or TRBV12-4 to TRBJ1-1; tentative D call: TRBD1 (5 bases). The CDR3 contains 12 residues. V was clipped by 3 bases and J by 6 bases, with 8 bases between them. CDR3 DNA: TGTGCCAGCAGTTTGATGGGGCCTGAAGCTTTCTTT. Amino acids: CASSLMGPEAFF.

This sequence joins TRBV7-9 and TRBJ1-2, with D possibly being TRBD1 (6 bases). Germline lookup yields CDR1 SEHNR and CDR2 FQNEAQ (reference sequence). The V end lost 1 base, the J end lost 8 bases, and 11 bases lay between the germline ends. This CDR3 has 13 residues. The CDR3 DNA sequence: TGTGCCAGCAGCTTAGAGGGGGGGTTCGGCTACACCTTC. This encodes CASSLEGGFGYTF.

The chain recombines TRBV10-3 with TRBJ2-2; 12 bases fit TRBD2. Trimming at V came to 6 bases and at J to 4 bases, leaving 6 bases not matched to a gene. The CDR3 length is 16 residues. The germline gives CDR1 ENHRY, CDR2 SYGVKD. The CDR3 DNA is TGTGCCATCAGGGCTAGCGGGGGGGCAAGCACCGGGGAGCTGTTTTTT. Translation: CAIRASGGASTGELFF.

The rearrangement uses TRBV6-6 and TRBJ2-7; 8 bases agree with TRBD2. CDR1 MNHNY and CDR2 SVGAGI come from the germline V gene (reference sequence). The trim removed 4 bases at V and 6 bases at J, leaving 11 bases unmatched. The CDR3 is made up of 15 amino acids. The CDR3 DNA reads TGTGCCAGCAGTTTGACAGCGGCGGGAGGCGGCGAGCAGTACTTC. Translating gives CASSLTAAGGGEQYF.

The chain is built from TRBV7-2 and TRBJ2-1; D gene unclear. The CDR3 contains 12 residues. Trimming took 7 bases from V and 6 from J, leaving 10 bases between them. Germline V CDR1 and CDR2: SGHTA, FQGNSA. The CDR3 DNA follows: TGTGCCAGCACCTTTAGAGGCAATGAGCAGTTCTTC. This encodes CASTFRGNEQFF. Using reference TRBV7-2 and TRBJ2-1 for the parts outside the CDR3, the full variable domain is GAGVSQSPSNKVTEKGKDVELRCDPISGHTALYWYRQSLGQGLEFLIYFQGNSAPDKSGLPSDRFSAERTGGSVSTLTIQRTQQEDSAVYLCASTFRGNEQFFGPGTRLTVL.

In its sample, this clone was seen a few times. The chain recombines TRBV28 with TRBJ2-7; 8 nucleotides line up with TRBD1. There are 14 residues in the CDR3. In germline, CDR1 is MDHEN, CDR2 SYDVKM. V was clipped by 6 bases and J by 3 bases; unmatched bases: 7. The CDR3 sequence: CASRPTGGLYEQYF. Here the CDR3 DNA reads TGTGCCAGCAGACCAACAGGGGGGCTCTACGAGCAGTACTTC.

The gene calls are TRBV5-4 and TRBJ2-1; 8 bases fit TRBD2. CDR3 length: 14 residues. Germline V gene lookup returns CDR1 SGHNT and CDR2 YYREEE (reference sequence). V shed 5 bases and J 8 bases; nucleotides not matched to a gene: 9. The CDR3 sequence: CASRDGGAGHEQFF. In DNA form, the CDR3 reads TGTGCCAGCAGAGACGGGGGGGCAGGGCATGAGCAGTTCTTC.

In DNA form, the CDR3 reads TGCGCCAGCAGCGAAACCGGAAGGTCAGGTAATCAGCCCCAGCATTTT. Translated: CASSETGRSGNQPQHF. The chain carries TRBV5-1 and TRBJ1-5; no clear D gene. The CDR3 runs 16 residues. The germline gives CDR1 SGHRS, CDR2 YFSETQ. Trimming left V 4 bases short and J 4 bases short, with 18 bases between.

The chain combines TRBV29-1 with TRBJ1-2; unclear D gene. The CDR3 loop spans 9 amino acids. The V gene's germline CDR1 is SQVTM and CDR2 ANQGSEA. Trimming cost V 3 bases and J 8 bases, with 4 bases left between them. The CDR3: CSVEEGYTF. The CDR3 DNA reads as TGCAGCGTTGAGGAGGGCTACACCTTC.

The rearrangement links TRBV24-1 to TRBJ2-2; possible D gene TRBD2, 5 bases. The V gene lost 5 bases and the J gene lost 6 bases, with 9 bases spanning the gap. Germline CDR1 KGHDR, CDR2 SFDVKD. The CDR3 contains 13 residues. CDR3 coding DNA: TGTGCCACCAGTGGAGGGATCGCCGGGGAGCTGTTTTTT. Encoded protein: CATSGGIAGELFF.

Here the CDR3 DNA reads TGTGCCAGAAGCCATCGACTAGCCGTCCCCTCCTACAATGAGCAGTTCTTC. This gives the protein CARSHRLAVPSYNEQFF. The J gene is TRBJ2-1, the V gene TRBV5-3; 7 nucleotides align to TRBD2. TRBV5-3 is labeled an ORF, and its function is uncertain. This CDR3 is built from 17 residues. The ends lost 4 bases at V and 0 bases at J; junction bases unmatched: 10.

The chain is built from TRBV28 and TRBJ1-5; TRBD1 might be the D (6 bases). The germline gives CDR1 MDHEN, CDR2 SYDVKM. This CDR3 has 16 amino acids. V lost 6 bases and J lost 1, with 16 bases in between. The CDR3 DNA follows: TGTGCCAGCAGCCCGGGACACTTCGGGAGCAATCAGCCCCAGCATTTT. Amino acids: CASSPGHFGSNQPQHF.

This chain connects TRBV12-3 or TRBV12-4 to TRBJ1-2; no clear D. This CDR3 comprises 13 residues. Trimming took 9 bases from V and 4 from J, leaving 15 bases between them. This chain's CDR3 is CASSPPVGYGYTF. The CDR3 nucleotides read TGTGCCAGTTCCCCCCCGGTCGGCTATGGCTACACCTTC.

The chain combines TRBV7-9 with TRBJ1-1; D not certain. The germline V gene encodes CDR1 SEHNR and CDR2 FQNEAQ (reference sequence). Trimming took 2 bases from V and 2 from J, leaving 9 bases between them. The CDR3 runs to 14 residues. Here the CDR3 reads CASSLSRLNTEAFF. In DNA, the CDR3 is TGTGCCAGCAGCTTATCCAGGCTTAACACTGAAGCTTTCTTT.

The J gene is TRBJ1-5, the V gene TRBV5-1; TRBD1 agrees at 10 bases. After removal of 4 bases from V and 3 bases from J, the junction contained 7 bases not matched to a gene. This CDR3 spans 16 amino acids. The germline CDR1 and CDR2 sequences are SGHRS and YFSETQ. The CDR3 is CASSEDGTGVNQPQHF. CDR3 nucleotide sequence: TGCGCCAGCAGCGAGGACGGGACAGGGGTCAATCAGCCCCAGCATTTT.

The J gene is TRBJ2-7, the V gene TRBV3-1 (or the pseudogene TRBV3-2); 7 bases are shared with TRBD2. This CDR3 comprises 15 residues. Germline V gene data show CDR1 as LGHDT and CDR2 as YNNKEL (reference sequence). The trim removed 3 bases at V and 0 bases at J, leaving 5 bases unmatched. Here the CDR3 DNA reads TGTGCCAGCAGCCAGCCTAGCGGCTACTCCTACGAGCAGTACTTC. Its translation is CASSQPSGYSYEQYF.